What follows are 29 T cell receptor beta chains derived from one specimen sequenced in a study of CD8 T cells in ankylosing spondylitis. Regarding the study as a whole: There was a TCR beta motif, made of several highly homologous variants, that appeared characteristic of ankylosing spondylitis blood.

These TCRs are of unknown antigen specificity. TCRdb fed the 5' RACE reads into MiXCR, producing one record per CDR3 protein. The sample consists of roughly 90,000 distinct CDR3 sequences, around 8.5% of them appearing once. The sequencing input was blood, either unsorted or a sorted T cell fraction (not recorded which). Receptors originate from a male donor with ankylosing spondylitis.

This clonotype was found many times. CDR3 coding DNA: TGTGCCAGCAGCTTTCTTTATGGGGGAGTAAAGGAGACCCAGTACTTC. Translated: CASSFLYGGVKETQYF. The chain carries TRBV11-2 and TRBJ2-5; D might be TRBD1 or TRBD2, each matching 5 bases. Germline CDR1 and CDR2: SGHAT and FQNNGV. Trimming removed 3 bases from V and 5 bases from J, with 19 bases in between. The CDR3 spans 16 residues.

The V and J genes are TRBV5-6 and TRBJ2-6; D call uncertain. The CDR3 totals 12 residues. Per the germline V gene, CDR1 is SGHDT and CDR2 is YYEEEE. V shed 1 base and J shed 16 bases, with 12 bases lying between them. In DNA, the CDR3 is TGTGCCAGCAGCTTGAAGAGGCCCCTTCTGACTTTC. Encoded protein: CASSLKRPLLTF. Together with reference TRBV5-6 and TRBJ2-6, the CDR3 gives the full variable domain: DAGVTQSPTHLIKTRGQQVTLRCSPKSGHDTVSWYQQALGQGPQFIFQYYEEEERQRGNFPDRFSGHQFPNYSSELNVNALLLGDSALYLCASSLKRPLLTFGAGSRLTVL.

The J gene is TRBJ2-2, the V gene TRBV20-1; D is perhaps TRBD2 (6 bases). V lost 0 bases and J 4 bases, leaving 12 bases between the germline ends. The CDR3 covers 15 residues. The germline gives CDR1 DFQATT, CDR2 SNEGSKA (reference sequence). CDR3 protein: CSAREPSEATGELFF. CDR3 DNA sequence: TGCAGTGCTAGAGAGCCTAGCGAGGCCACCGGGGAGCTGTTTTTT.

Remarks on this clonotype: A much larger clone sits a single nucleotide away, making a read error possible. The rearrangement links TRBV20-1 to TRBJ2-1, with 9 bases fitting TRBD2. This CDR3 has 17 residues. Looked up from germline, CDR1 is DFQATT and CDR2 is SNEGSKA (reference sequence). The CDR3 loop is CCAREEREVSEVGEQFF. In nucleotides, the CDR3 is TGCTGTGCTAGAGAGGAGCGGGAGGTTTCAGAAGTCGGTGAGCAGTTCTTC.

In its sample, this clonotype was seen a few times. The genes are TRBV7-8 and TRBJ1-2; D may be TRBD1 (6 bases). Germline V gives CDR1 SGHVS, CDR2 FQNEAQ. The CDR3 spans 13 residues. The V end lost 1 base, the J end lost 8 bases, and 11 bases lay between the germline ends. The CDR3 here is CASSLETGRGYTF. The DNA for the CDR3 is TGTGCCAGCAGCTTAGAGACAGGCAGAGGCTACACCTTC.

This clonotype has a handful of counts. The chain carries TRBV11-2 and TRBJ2-7, with D possibly called TRBD1 or TRBD2 (5 bases each). The ends were cut back, 0 bases at V and 1 base at J, with 10 bases in the middle. The CDR3 runs 15 residues. Germline V gene sequence: CDR1 SGHAT, CDR2 FQNNGV. The CDR3 region has the DNA TGTGCCAGCAGCTTAGACTGGGGACCTTCCTACGAGCAGTACGTC. This sequence encodes CASSLDWGPSYEQYV.

J is TRBJ2-1 and V is TRBV24-1, with D unresolved. V lost 0 bases and J 7 bases, leaving 6 bases between the germline ends. The CDR3 spans 13 residues. The germline V gene encodes CDR1 KGHDR and CDR2 SFDVKD. The CDR3: CATSDLGPNEQFF. The CDR3, as DNA: TGTGCCACCAGTGATTTGGGACCTAATGAGCAGTTCTTC.

V and J are TRBV19 and TRBJ1-1; D gene uncertain. The CDR3 totals 14 residues. Between the trimmed V and J ends, which lost 4 bases and 1 base, there was a span of 10 bases. Germline V gives CDR1 LNHDA, CDR2 SQIVND (reference sequence). CDR3 region: CASSTWGANTEAFF. The CDR3 nucleotides read TGTGCCAGTAGTACTTGGGGAGCGAACACTGAAGCTTTCTTT.

At least ten counts were recorded for this clonotype. CDR3 sequence: CASSPPIPPEQFF. The CDR3 DNA is TGTGCCAGCAGTCCCCCCATACCACCCGAGCAGTTCTTC. The rearrangement links TRBV12-3 or TRBV12-4 to TRBJ2-1; unclear D gene. This CDR3 is 13 amino acids long. V was pared by 5 bases and J by 10 bases, with 15 bases between.

This clonotype was detected only a few times. The V gene is TRBV11-2, the J gene TRBJ1-3; D possibly corresponds to TRBD1 (6 bases). Germline V gives CDR1 SGHAT, CDR2 FQNNGV. This CDR3 is 13 amino acids long. Trimming cost V 2 bases and J 15 bases, with 17 bases left between them. The CDR3 spells CASSLSGANPEYF. The CDR3 nucleotides read TGTGCCAGCAGCTTATCAGGGGCGAATCCGGAATATTTT.

The chain uses TRBV6-5 and TRBJ2-5; unclear D gene. The CDR3 spans 14 residues. CDR1 is MNHEY, CDR2 SVGAGI, per germline. With 2 bases removed from V and 5 bases from J, the gap between germline ends came to 12 bases. Here the CDR3 reads CASSYADRRETQYF. The CDR3, as DNA: TGTGCCAGCAGTTACGCCGATAGACGGGAGACCCAGTACTTC.

This clonotype was counted ten times or more. This chain joins TRBV12-3 or TRBV12-4 and TRBJ2-5; D ambiguous. CDR3 length: 13 amino acids. Trimming shortened V by 6 bases and J by 1 base, and 9 bases separated the two germline ends. CDR3 nucleotide sequence: TGTGCCAGCAGGTCAGGCTTCCAAGAGACCCAGTACTTC. Translated: CASRSGFQETQYF.

CDR3 coding DNA: TGTGCCAGCAGCACAGAGATGACGTTATCTAGTCAGCCCCAGCATTTT. Amino acids: CASSTEMTLSSQPQHF. The V gene is TRBV2, the J gene TRBJ1-5; no firm D call. Germline V lookup: CDR1 SNHLY, CDR2 FYNNEI. V was clipped by 6 bases and J by 6 bases, with 21 bases between them. CDR3 size: 16 residues.

The chain employs TRBV12-3 or TRBV12-4 and TRBJ2-1; the match to TRBD2 covers 8 bases. V was pared by 2 bases and J by 10 bases, with 16 bases of the junction left unmatched. The CDR3 loop spans 17 amino acids. The CDR3 coding sequence is TGTGCCAGCAGTTTACCAACCAGCGGGACCCGGGGGGGGGAGCAGTTCTTC. Amino acids: CASSLPTSGTRGGEQFF.

This clonotype occurred many times. The gene calls are TRBV28 and TRBJ2-1, with 11 positions matching TRBD2. The CDR3 is 14 residues long. Trimming at V came to 7 bases and at J to 7 bases, leaving 6 bases not matched to a gene. Germline V gene data show CDR1 as MDHEN and CDR2 as SYDVKM. The CDR3 is CASKLAGVTNEQFF. The CDR3 coding sequence is TGTGCCAGCAAACTAGCGGGAGTTACAAATGAGCAGTTCTTC.

This clonotype turned up a few times. This chain joins TRBV7-9 and TRBJ1-2; D is unresolved. Germline CDR1 reads SEHNR; CDR2 reads FQNEAQ (reference sequence). V shed 3 bases and J shed 2 bases, with 13 bases lying between them. The CDR3 loop spans 15 amino acids. The CDR3 sequence is CASSFTAPENYGYTF. CDR3 DNA: TGTGCCAGCAGCTTCACCGCCCCGGAGAACTATGGCTACACCTTC.

Comments on this clonotype: A much larger clone lies one base from this, so it may be a read error. The V and J genes are TRBV5-1 and TRBJ2-2, with a tentative D call TRBD2 (6 bases). This CDR3 region has 14 residues. The germline gives CDR1 SGHRS, CDR2 YFSETQ. The CDR3 sequence: CASSLVADTGGLFF. Here the CDR3 DNA reads TGCGCCAGCAGCTTGGTAGCGGACACCGGGGGGCTGTTTTTT. Full variable domain (remainder filled in from reference TRBV5-1 and TRBJ2-2): KAGVTQTPRYLIKTRGQQVTLSCSPISGHRSVSWYQQTPGQGLQFLFEYFSETQRNKGNFPGRFSGRQFSNSRSEMNVSTLELGDSALYLCASSLVADTGGLFFGEGSRLTVL.

This clonotype was detected a few times. The rearrangement joins TRBV12-3 or TRBV12-4 to TRBJ2-1, with D perhaps matching TRBD2 (6 bases). This CDR3 comprises 16 residues. Trimming stripped 1 base from V and 0 bases from J, with 10 bases between. CDR3 residues: CASSLGGTSSYNEQFF. CDR3 nucleotide sequence: TGTGCCAGCAGTTTAGGCGGGACGAGCTCCTACAATGAGCAGTTCTTC.

The chain employs TRBV24-1 and TRBJ2-5; D is uncertain. Trimming cost V 4 bases and J 2 bases, with 13 bases left between them. Germline CDR1 reads KGHDR; CDR2 reads SFDVKD. The CDR3 sequence is 15 residues long. The CDR3 region is CATSDPRLEQETQYF. The DNA of the CDR3 is TGTGCCACCAGTGACCCCAGGTTGGAGCAAGAGACCCAGTACTTC.

This clonotype was counted ten times or more. The chain recombines TRBV9 with TRBJ2-4, with D unresolved. Trimming took 0 bases from V and 6 from J, leaving 10 bases between them. This CDR3 region has 14 residues. Germline V gene sequence: CDR1 SGDLS, CDR2 YYNGEE. CDR3 in DNA: TGTGCCAGCAGCGTAGGTGGCTATCCAAACATTCAGTACTTC. Its translation: CASSVGGYPNIQYF.

This clonotype has more than one count but fewer than ten. The rearrangement uses TRBV6-5 and TRBJ1-2, with unresolved D. The CDR3 has 14 residues. Trimming left V 0 bases short and J 11 bases short, with 16 bases between. Germline CDR1 MNHEY, CDR2 SVGAGI. The DNA of the CDR3 is TGTGCCAGCAGTTACTCTGCGAACGGAGTGGGGTACACCTTC. Translating gives CASSYSANGVGYTF.

The sample holds many counts of this clonotype. The rearrangement uses TRBV10-3 and TRBJ2-7; 10 bases are a match to TRBD2. Trimming at V came to 4 bases and at J to 5 bases, leaving 5 bases not matched to a gene. Looked up from germline, CDR1 is ENHRY and CDR2 is SYGVKD. The CDR3 sequence is 14 residues long. This CDR3 is CAISGTSGIHEQYF. CDR3 nucleotide sequence: TGTGCCATCAGTGGAACTAGCGGGATTCACGAGCAGTACTTC.

This clonotype was seen many times. The chain employs TRBV20-1 and TRBJ1-1; TRBD1 matches at 8 bases. The CDR3 spans 14 residues. Trimming at V came to 5 bases and at J to 5 bases, leaving 10 bases not matched to a gene. Germline values: CDR1 DFQATT, CDR2 SNEGSKA (reference sequence). CDR3 in DNA: TGCAGTGCTCCATTCGACAGGGGAAGTACTGAAGCTTTCTTT. This codes for CSAPFDRGSTEAFF.

This clonotype was observed a few times. This chain links TRBV19 with TRBJ2-7, with D possibly matching TRBD2 (6 bases). The V gene lost 6 bases and the J gene lost 0 bases, with 12 bases spanning the gap. Germline loops: CDR1 LNHDA, CDR2 SQIVND (reference sequence). The CDR3 loop spans 14 amino acids. The CDR3 bases are TGTGCCAGTAGCCCAGCGGGCAGCTCCTACGAGCAGTACTTC. Translating it yields CASSPAGSSYEQYF.

The gene calls are TRBV23-1 and TRBJ1-5, with a tentative D call TRBD1 (5 bases). TRBV23-1 is an ORF, and what it does is uncertain. The CDR3 has 14 amino acids. Trimming pared 3 bases from V and 3 bases from J, leaving 9 bases between. The CDR3: CASSHSGVNQPQHF. CDR3 coding DNA: TGCGCCAGCAGTCACTCGGGGGTCAATCAGCCCCAGCATTTT.

This clonotype was seen a handful of times. This rearrangement joins TRBV6-5 to TRBJ2-1; 7 bases align to TRBD2. V was clipped by 2 bases and J by 9 bases; unmatched bases: 10. The germline V gene encodes CDR1 MNHEY and CDR2 SVGAGI. The CDR3 contains 15 residues. The chain's CDR3 is CASSYGLGVVGEQFF. The DNA for the CDR3 is TGTGCCAGCAGTTACGGACTAGGAGTCGTAGGTGAGCAGTTCTTC.

The chain has TRBV12-3 or TRBV12-4 and TRBJ2-1, with D maybe TRBD2 (7 bases). Trimming took 0 bases from V and 8 from J, leaving 17 bases between them. The CDR3 loop spans 16 amino acids. As DNA, the CDR3 is TGTGCCAGCAGTTTAGCGGGGGACGGAGGGGGGGATGAGCAGTTCTTC. This gives the protein CASSLAGDGGGDEQFF.

The chain recombines TRBV18 with TRBJ1-5, with TRBD1 matching over 7 bases. The J segment lost 6 bases and the V segment lost 2 bases, leaving 7 bases of the junction unmatched. The length of the CDR3 is 15 residues. Per the germline V gene, CDR1 is KGHSH and CDR2 is LQKENI. The CDR3 region has the DNA TGTGCCAGCTCACCAAGCAGACAGGGATCTCAGCCCCAGCATTTT. The encoded protein is CASSPSRQGSQPQHF.

V gene TRBV11-2 combines with J gene TRBJ2-1; 8 nucleotides match TRBD2. Unmatched junction bases numbered 10, after V lost 4 bases and J lost 8 bases. Germline V gene data show CDR1 as SGHAT and CDR2 as FQNNGV. There are 15 residues in the CDR3. The CDR3 DNA reads TGTGCCAGCAGCTCCGGACTAGCCGGCAGCCATGAGCAGTTCTTC. Translating it yields CASSSGLAGSHEQFF.